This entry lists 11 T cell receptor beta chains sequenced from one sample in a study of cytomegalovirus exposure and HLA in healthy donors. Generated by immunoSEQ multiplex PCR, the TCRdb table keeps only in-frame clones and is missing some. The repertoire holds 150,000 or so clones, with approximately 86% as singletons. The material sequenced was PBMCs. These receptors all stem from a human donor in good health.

This chain's CDR3 is CASSTDSYGYTF. The CDR3 bases are TGTGCCAGCAGCACGGACAGCTATGGCTACACCTTC. V and J are TRBV9 and TRBJ1-2; weak D call: TRBD1 (6 bases). The CDR3 length is 12 residues. Germline CDR1 and CDR2: SGDLS and YYNGEE. The V end was cut by 4 bases, the J end by 4 bases, with 8 bases between.

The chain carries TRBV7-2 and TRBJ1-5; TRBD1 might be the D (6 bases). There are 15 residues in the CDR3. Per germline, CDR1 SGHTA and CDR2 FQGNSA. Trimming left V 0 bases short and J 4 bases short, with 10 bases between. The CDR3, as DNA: TGTGCCAGCAGCTTAGCTCGGACAGTAAATCAGCCCCAGCATTTT. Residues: CASSLARTVNQPQHF.

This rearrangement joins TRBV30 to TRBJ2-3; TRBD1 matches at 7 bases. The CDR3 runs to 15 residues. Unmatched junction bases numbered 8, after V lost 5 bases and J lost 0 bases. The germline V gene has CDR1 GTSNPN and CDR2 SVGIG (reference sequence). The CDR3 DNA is TGTGCCTGGGGGTTAGACAGGGTTAGCACAGATACGCAGTATTTT. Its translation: CAWGLDRVSTDTQYF.

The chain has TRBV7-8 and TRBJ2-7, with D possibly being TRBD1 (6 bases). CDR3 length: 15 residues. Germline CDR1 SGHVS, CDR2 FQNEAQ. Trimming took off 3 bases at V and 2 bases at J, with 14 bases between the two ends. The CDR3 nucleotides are TGTGCCAGCAGCTTTGGACCGACAGGTCCCTACGAGCAGTACTTC. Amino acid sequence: CASSFGPTGPYEQYF.

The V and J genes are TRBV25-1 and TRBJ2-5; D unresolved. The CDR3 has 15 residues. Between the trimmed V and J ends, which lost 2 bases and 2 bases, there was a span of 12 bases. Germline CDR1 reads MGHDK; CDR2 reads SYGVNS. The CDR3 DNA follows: TGTGCCAGCAGTGAACAGCGTGGAGTGCAAGAGACCCAGTACTTC. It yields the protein CASSEQRGVQETQYF. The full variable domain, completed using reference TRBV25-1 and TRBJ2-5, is EADIYQTPRYLVIGTGKKITLECSQTMGHDKMYWYQQDPGMELHLIHYSYGVNSTEKGDLSSESTVSRIRTEHFPLTLESARPSHTSQYLCASSEQRGVQETQYFGPGTRLLVL.

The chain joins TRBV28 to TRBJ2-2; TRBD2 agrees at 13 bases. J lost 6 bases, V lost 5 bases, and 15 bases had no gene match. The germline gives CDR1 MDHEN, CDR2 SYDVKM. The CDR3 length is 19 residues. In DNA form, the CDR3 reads TGTGCCAGCAGTACCCAACTAGCGGGAGGGTCTGTCGACGCCGGGGAGCTGTTTTTT. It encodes CASSTQLAGGSVDAGELFF.

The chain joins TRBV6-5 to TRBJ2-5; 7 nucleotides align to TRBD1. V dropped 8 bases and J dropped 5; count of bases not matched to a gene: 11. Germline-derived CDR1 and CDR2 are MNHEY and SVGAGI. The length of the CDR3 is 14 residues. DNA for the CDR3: TGTGCCAGCCGTGTGGCAGGGGGAATTGAGACCCAGTACTTC. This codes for CASRVAGGIETQYF.

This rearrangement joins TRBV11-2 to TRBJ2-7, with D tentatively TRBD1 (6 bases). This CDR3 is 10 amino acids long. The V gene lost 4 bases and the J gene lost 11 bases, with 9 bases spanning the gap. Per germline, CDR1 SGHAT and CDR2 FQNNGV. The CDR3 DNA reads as TGTGCCAGCAGCTCAGGACAGAAGTACTTC. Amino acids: CASSSGQKYF.

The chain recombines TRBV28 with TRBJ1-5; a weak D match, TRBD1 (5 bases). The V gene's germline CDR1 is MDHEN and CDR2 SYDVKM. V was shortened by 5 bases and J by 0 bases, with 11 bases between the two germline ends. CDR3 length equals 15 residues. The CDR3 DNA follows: TGTGCCAGCAGTCCCGAAGGGGATAGCAATCAGCCCCAGCATTTT. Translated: CASSPEGDSNQPQHF.

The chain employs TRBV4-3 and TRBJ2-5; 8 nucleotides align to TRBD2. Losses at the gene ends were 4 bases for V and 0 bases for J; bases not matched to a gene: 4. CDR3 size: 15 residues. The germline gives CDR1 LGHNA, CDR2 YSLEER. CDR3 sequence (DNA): TGCGCCAGCAGCCGCACCGGGGGGGACCAAGAGACCCAGTACTTC. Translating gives CASSRTGGDQETQYF.

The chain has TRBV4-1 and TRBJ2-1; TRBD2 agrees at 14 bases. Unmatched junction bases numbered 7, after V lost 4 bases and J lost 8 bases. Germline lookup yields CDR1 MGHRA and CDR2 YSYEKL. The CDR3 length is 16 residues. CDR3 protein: CASSPRTSGGWDEQFF. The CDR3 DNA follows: TGCGCCAGCAGCCCCCGGACTAGCGGGGGGTGGGATGAGCAGTTCTTC.